This TCR beta chain stems from a study of T-cell memory formation after mild COVID-19. Study-level background: Clusters were largely donor specific.

The CDR3 is 14 amino acids. The V gene lost 5 bases and the J gene lost 0 bases, with 12 bases spanning the gap. From germline, CDR1 is DFQATT and CDR2 SNEGSKA (reference sequence). TCRdb re-analysed the 5' RACE reads in MiXCR, keeping a single row per CDR3 protein. This table has around 250,000 distinct CDR3 sequences, 8.5% to 9.5% appearing once. The sequencing input was PBMCs or a T cell subset sorted from them (not recorded which). V usage is TRBV20-1 and J usage is TRBJ2-3; possibly TRBD2 for D (5 bases). The clonotype was recovered from a man younger than 35 who had mild COVID-19 (a few samples of this study predate the infection). Cell type and time point are not known. The CDR3 DNA is TGCAGTGCTCGGGCAAGCGGTAGCACAGATACGCAGTATTTT. Translation: CSARASGSTDTQYF.